The source of this T cell receptor (beta chain) is a study of blood T cell repertoires in COVID-19. The table lists this clone with a few counts. The table came from immunoSEQ multiplex PCR; TCRdb's copy has only in-frame clones and leaves some out. This table has approximately 53,000 clones, about 76% appearing once. Between the trimmed V and J ends, which lost 4 bases and 1 base, there was a span of 11 bases. CDR3 size: 15 residues. Germline values: CDR1 SGDLS, CDR2 YYNGEE. This receptor was obtained from a woman of 80 years or more with COVID-19, enrolled during active disease. The gene calls are TRBV9 and TRBJ2-2; possibly TRBD1 for D (7 bases). The source material was peripheral blood. The CDR3 reads CASSPQGGNTGELFF. In DNA form, the CDR3 reads TGTGCCAGCAGCCCGCAGGGGGGGAACACCGGGGAGCTGTTTTTT.